This T cell receptor beta chain was captured in a study of blood T cell repertoires in COVID-19 (dated by TCRdb to the early 2020s). In terms of the full investigation: Samples from collaborators originated in the United States, Italy and Spain and spanned both the acute and convalescent phases of COVID-19. The prospective study material was composed of cDNA or gDNA derived from T cells, B-cell-depleted T cells, or PBMCs. The dataset comprised deeply sampled blood TCRbeta repertoires from subjects exposed to, actively infected with, or recovered from COVID-19. The repertoires were released in a freely available public database intended as a resource for research on the immune response to SARS-CoV-2. The samples were drawn from the first 160 participants of the ongoing ImmuneRACE study and from about 1,200 subjects provided by 6 global collaborators. A de-identified subject ID, COVID-19 status, age in years and sex were almost always included in the sample metadata. HLA class I and class II types, where available, came from metadata supplied by the sample provider rather than from assay-based typing. Results and caveats for the whole study, not just this receptor: The amount of clinical and demographic metadata varied by source and participant and was provided uncurated.

CDR1 LNHDA and CDR2 SQIVND are derived from the germline V gene (reference sequence). V gives up 9 bases and J gives up 3 bases, and the segment between their germline ends measures 15 bases. Counted from cysteine to phenylalanine, this CDR3 has 14 amino acids. The entry retains the CDR3 DNA only, 42 bases that are in frame from base 1. Samples from volunteer blood donors who had recovered from COVID-19 were contributed by a second Seattle source. Whole blood was collected in K2EDTA tubes by collaborating institutions according to the institutions' own protocols. Collaborator samples were shipped for TCRbeta analysis as frozen whole blood, isolated PBMCs, or DNA extracted from either sample type. For this clone: Its target antigen remains unknown. No base quality information exists; no much larger clone differs at one position.

The immunoSEQ Assay, a bias-controlled multiplex PCR, was used to amplify TCRbeta CDR3 regions from genomic DNA. As for the authors' bioinformatics: Nucleated cell counts per sample were estimated from amplification of reference gene primers within the assay. Sequence reads were collapsed and filtered to measure the absolute abundance of every unique TCRbeta CDR3 rearrangement. For each sample, productive Simpson clonality was calculated as the square root of Simpson's diversity index across productive rearrangements. TCRdb took over this immuneACCESS table, retaining in-frame rearrangements with V and J assigned. Such tables are incomplete; in checked studies, under half of the missing clones stem from an unresolved V gene, and the remainder is unexplained. That table furnishes V, J and clone size, whereas the DNA furnished D and trimming. The sample table holds about 280,000 clones, of which about four fifths were seen once. The ten largest clones add up to 9.4% of the sample.

The sequence derives from a woman in her forties or fifties who had recovered from COVID-19. The chain is encoded by TRBV19 joined to TRBJ1-5, and perhaps TRBD1 as D gene, on 5 matching bases. Sequencing was carried out using peripheral blood. The CDR3 reads CASKYDRSNQPQHF. In nucleotide form, the sequence is TGTGCCAGCAAATACGACAGATCCAATCAGCCCCAGCATTTT.